This entry describes one TCR beta chain. The data stem from a study of blood T cell repertoires in COVID-19. On the study more broadly: Donors in the United States, Italy and Spain gave samples during acute or convalescent COVID-19. Sample material is recorded as cDNA or gDNA derived from T cells, B-cell-depleted T cells, or PBMCs.

The CDR3 runs to 13 residues. V lost 1 base to trimming and J lost 4 bases, with 7 bases between them. Germline V gene lookup returns CDR1 SNHLY and CDR2 FYNNEI. Authors' processing steps: Quantification of nucleated cells was approximated via reference gene primer amplification. Measured with immunoSEQ multiplex PCR; TCRdb has only the in-frame clones, and not every one. V and J calls and clone size follow that table, whereas D and trimming were derived from the DNA. Of fewer than 150,000 clones in the sample, approximately 90% were seen once. J is TRBJ1-2 and V is TRBV2; D not resolved. The material sequenced was peripheral blood. The TCR comes from a middle-aged woman with acute or convalescent COVID-19. CDR3: CASSEGQSYGYTF. The CDR3 nucleotides read TGTGCCAGCAGTGAAGGCCAGTCCTATGGCTACACCTTC. The full variable domain, with the rest looked up from reference TRBV2 and TRBJ1-2, is EPEVTQTPSHQVTQMGQEVILRCVPISNHLYFYWYRQILGQKVEFLVSFYNNEISEKSEIFDDQFSVERPDGSNFTLKIRSTKLEDSAMYFCASSEGQSYGYTFGSGTRLTVV.